This T cell receptor beta chain was identified in a study of blood T cell repertoires in COVID-19 (dated by TCRdb to 2018 to 2021). For the study in its entirety: Samples covering the acute and convalescent phases of COVID-19 were provided by collaborators in the United States, Italy and Spain. The repertoires were released in a freely available public database intended as a resource for research on the immune response to SARS-CoV-2. The material from the prospective study consisted of cDNA or gDNA derived from T cells, B-cell-depleted T cells, or PBMCs. The samples were drawn from the first 160 participants of the ongoing ImmuneRACE study and from 1,254 subjects provided by 6 global collaborators. Subjects who had been exposed to COVID-19, were actively infected with it, or had recovered from it provided the deeply sampled blood TCRbeta repertoires that made up the dataset. Where available, HLA class I and class II types were taken from metadata supplied by the sample provider and were not determined by assay-based typing. A de-identified subject ID, COVID-19 status, age in years and sex were almost always included in the sample metadata.

Broader findings and caveats from the paper: The quantity of clinical and demographic metadata differed by source and by participant and was supplied without curation.

About this clone: The target of this receptor is not known. No much larger clonotype is one base removed from it; base qualities were not supplied.

V loses 0 bases, J loses 2 bases, and the germline ends lie 9 bases apart. The germline V gene gives CDR1 as SGHDT and CDR2 as YYEEEE. The CDR3 starts with the cysteine, ends with the phenylalanine, and has 15 residues. Of the read, only the CDR3 DNA is kept; its 45 bases are in frame from base 1. The immunoSEQ Assay, a bias-controlled multiplex PCR, was used to amplify TCRbeta CDR3 regions from genomic DNA. On the study's bioinformatics: Within the assay, amplification of reference gene primers was used to estimate how many nucleated cells each sample contained. To quantify the absolute abundance of each unique TCRbeta CDR3 rearrangement, sequence reads were collapsed and filtered. For each sample, productive Simpson clonality was calculated as the square root of Simpson's diversity index over productive rearrangements. TCRdb carries this immuneACCESS record with in-frame sequences only. Its versions omit some clonotypes, under half of them owing to an unresolved V gene in the studies checked, with the rest unexplained. That table is the source of V, J and clone size, and D and trimming were worked out from the DNA. Here the sample has a few hundred thousand clones; about four fifths occur a single time. The top ten clones comprise around 3.4% of the sample.

Whole blood was collected in K2EDTA tubes by collaborating institutions according to the institutions' own protocols. For TCRbeta analysis, collaborators shipped samples as frozen whole blood, isolated PBMCs, or DNA extracted from either of those sample types. The chain couples TRBV5-6 to TRBJ2-1, with the D segment identity uncertain. The TCR was taken from a young woman with acute or convalescent COVID-19. Input material: peripheral blood. The DNA sequence reads TGTGCCAGCAGCTTGGGAAGTACAGCCTACAATGAGCAGTTCTTC. Translation gives CASSLGSTAYNEQFF.